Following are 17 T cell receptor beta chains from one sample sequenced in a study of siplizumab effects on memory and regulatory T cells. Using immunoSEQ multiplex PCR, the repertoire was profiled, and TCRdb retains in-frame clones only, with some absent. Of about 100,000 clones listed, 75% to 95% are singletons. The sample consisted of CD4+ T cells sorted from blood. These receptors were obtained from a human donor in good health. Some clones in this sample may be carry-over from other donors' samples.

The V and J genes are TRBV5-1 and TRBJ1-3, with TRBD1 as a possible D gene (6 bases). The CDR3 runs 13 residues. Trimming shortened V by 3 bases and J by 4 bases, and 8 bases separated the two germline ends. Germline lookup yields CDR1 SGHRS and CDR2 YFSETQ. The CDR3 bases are TGCGCCAGCAGCTCTGGACAGGGAAACACCATATATTTT. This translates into CASSSGQGNTIYF.

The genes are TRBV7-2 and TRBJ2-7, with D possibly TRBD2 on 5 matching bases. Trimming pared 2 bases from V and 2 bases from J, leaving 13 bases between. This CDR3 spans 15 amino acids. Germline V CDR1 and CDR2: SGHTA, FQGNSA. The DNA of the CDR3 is TGTGCCAGCAGCTTATCGGCGGGTACCACCTACGAGCAGTACTTC. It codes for CASSLSAGTTYEQYF.

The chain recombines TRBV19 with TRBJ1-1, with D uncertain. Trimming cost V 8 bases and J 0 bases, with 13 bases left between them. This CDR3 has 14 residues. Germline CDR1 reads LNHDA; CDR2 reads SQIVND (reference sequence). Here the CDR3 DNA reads TGTGCCAGTGGACTGGGCAGGTTGAACACTGAAGCTTTCTTT. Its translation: CASGLGRLNTEAFF.

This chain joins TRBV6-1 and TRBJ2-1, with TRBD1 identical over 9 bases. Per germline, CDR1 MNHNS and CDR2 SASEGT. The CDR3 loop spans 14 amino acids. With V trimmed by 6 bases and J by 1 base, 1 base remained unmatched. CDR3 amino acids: CASRTGGSYNEQFF. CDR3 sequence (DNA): TGTGCCAGCAGGACAGGGGGATCCTACAATGAGCAGTTCTTC.

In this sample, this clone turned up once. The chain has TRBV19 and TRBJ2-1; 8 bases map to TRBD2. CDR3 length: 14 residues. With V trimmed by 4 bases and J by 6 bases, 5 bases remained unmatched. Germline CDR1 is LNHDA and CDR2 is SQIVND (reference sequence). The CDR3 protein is CASSTGGVTNEQFF. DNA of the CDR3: TGTGCCAGTAGTACCGGGGGGGTGACCAATGAGCAGTTCTTC.

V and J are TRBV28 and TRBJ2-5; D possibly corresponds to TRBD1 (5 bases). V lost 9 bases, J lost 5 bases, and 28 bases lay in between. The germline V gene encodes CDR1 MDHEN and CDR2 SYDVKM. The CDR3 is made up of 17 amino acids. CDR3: CASRDAGPGYAGETQYF. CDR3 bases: TGTGCCAGTAGAGACGCCGGGCCTGGGTACGCAGGGGAGACCCAGTACTTC.

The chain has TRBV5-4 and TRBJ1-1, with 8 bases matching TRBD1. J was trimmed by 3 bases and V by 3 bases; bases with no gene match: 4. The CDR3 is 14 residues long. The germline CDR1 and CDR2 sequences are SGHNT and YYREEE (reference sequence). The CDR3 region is CASSWDRTHTEAFF. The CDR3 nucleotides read TGTGCCAGCAGCTGGGACAGGACTCACACTGAAGCTTTCTTT.

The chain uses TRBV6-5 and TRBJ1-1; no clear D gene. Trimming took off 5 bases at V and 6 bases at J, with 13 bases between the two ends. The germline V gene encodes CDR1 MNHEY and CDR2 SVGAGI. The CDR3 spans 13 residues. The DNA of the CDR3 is TGTGCCAGCAGTGCTCCCGGTCCCGCTGAAGCTTTCTTT. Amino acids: CASSAPGPAEAFF.

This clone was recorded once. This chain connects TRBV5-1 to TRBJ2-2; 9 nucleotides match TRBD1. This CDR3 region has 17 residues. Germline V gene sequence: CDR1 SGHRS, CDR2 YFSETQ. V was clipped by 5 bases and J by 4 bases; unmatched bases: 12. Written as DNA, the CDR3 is TGCGCCAGCAGTTCCTTCGACAGGGGGGCGGGCACCGGGGAGCTGTTTTTT. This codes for CASSSFDRGAGTGELFF.

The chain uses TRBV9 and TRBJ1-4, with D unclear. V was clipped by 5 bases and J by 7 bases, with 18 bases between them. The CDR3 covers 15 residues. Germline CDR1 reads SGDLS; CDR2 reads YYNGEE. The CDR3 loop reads CASSSLEGGSEKLFF. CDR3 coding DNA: TGTGCCAGCAGTTCCCTTGAGGGAGGTAGTGAAAAACTGTTTTTT.

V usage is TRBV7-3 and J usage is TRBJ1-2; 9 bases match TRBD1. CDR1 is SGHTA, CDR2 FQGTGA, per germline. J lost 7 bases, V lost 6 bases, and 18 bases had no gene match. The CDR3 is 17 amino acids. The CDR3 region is CASSPLPGQGNPLGYTF. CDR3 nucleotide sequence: TGTGCCAGCAGTCCACTCCCGGGACAGGGTAACCCTCTTGGCTACACCTTC.

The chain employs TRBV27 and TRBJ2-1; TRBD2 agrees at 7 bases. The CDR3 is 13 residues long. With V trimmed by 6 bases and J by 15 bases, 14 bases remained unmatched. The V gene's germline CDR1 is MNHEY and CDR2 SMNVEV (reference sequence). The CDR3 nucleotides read TGTGCCAGCAGACCGACTCGCGGGAGCGGGGCGTTCTTC. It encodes CASRPTRGSGAFF.

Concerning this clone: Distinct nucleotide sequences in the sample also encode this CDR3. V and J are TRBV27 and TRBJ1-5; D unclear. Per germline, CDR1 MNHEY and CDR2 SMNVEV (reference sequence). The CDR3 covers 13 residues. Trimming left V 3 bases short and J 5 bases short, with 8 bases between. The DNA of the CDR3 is TGTGCCAGCAGTTTTAGGCTGGATCAGCCCCAGCATTTT. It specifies CASSFRLDQPQHF.

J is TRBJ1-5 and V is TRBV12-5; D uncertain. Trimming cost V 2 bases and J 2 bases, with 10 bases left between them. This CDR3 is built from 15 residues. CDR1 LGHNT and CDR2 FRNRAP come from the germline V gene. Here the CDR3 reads CASGLSYGGNQPQHF. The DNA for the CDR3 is TGTGCTAGTGGTTTGTCGTACGGAGGCAATCAGCCCCAGCATTTT.

CDR3 bases: TGTGCCAGCAGTGTGACAGGATCTTGGAATGAGCAGTTCTTC. Translation gives CASSVTGSWNEQFF. The genes are TRBV2 and TRBJ2-1, with D maybe TRBD1 (6 bases). Trimming stripped 4 bases from V and 7 bases from J, with 14 bases between. This CDR3 has 14 residues. Germline CDR1 SNHLY, CDR2 FYNNEI. Full variable domain (remainder filled in from reference TRBV2 and TRBJ2-1): EPEVTQTPSHQVTQMGQEVILRCVPISNHLYFYWYRQILGQKVEFLVSFYNNEISEKSEIFDDQFSVERPDGSNFTLKIRSTKLEDSAMYFCASSVTGSWNEQFFGPGTRLTVL.

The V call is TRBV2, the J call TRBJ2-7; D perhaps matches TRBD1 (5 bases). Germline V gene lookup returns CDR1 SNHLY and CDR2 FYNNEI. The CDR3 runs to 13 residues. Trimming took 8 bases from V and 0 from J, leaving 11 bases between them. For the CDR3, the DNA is TGTGCCAGCTCTCCAGGGAACTCCTACGAGCAGTACTTC. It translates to CASSPGNSYEQYF.

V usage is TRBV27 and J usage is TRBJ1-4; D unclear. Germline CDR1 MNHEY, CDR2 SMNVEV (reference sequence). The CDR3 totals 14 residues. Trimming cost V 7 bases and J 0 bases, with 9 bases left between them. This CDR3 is CASMRGATNEKLFF. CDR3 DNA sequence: TGTGCCAGCATGCGAGGTGCAACTAATGAAAAACTGTTTTTT.